This T cell receptor (beta chain) derives from a study of cytomegalovirus exposure and HLA in healthy donors. The sample holds a few counts of this clone. In germline, CDR1 is SGHTA, CDR2 FQGTGA. V gave up 5 bases and J gave up 7 bases; unmatched junction bases: 13. There are 17 residues in the CDR3. The PCR contained 60 Vbeta and 13 Jbeta primers. The repertoire was sequenced with immunoSEQ multiplex PCR; TCRdb's copy has only in-frame clones and lacks some. The sample shows about 120,000 clones, 77% of them seen only once. Input material: PBMCs. The chain uses TRBV7-3 and TRBJ2-5; TRBD2 matches at 13 bases. The sequence came from a man aged 35 to 55 in good health and CMV-seropositive. CDR3 nucleotides: TGTGCCAGCAGCCGGACTAGCGGGGGAGGAGATGGCAGGACCCAGTACTTC. The encoded protein is CASSRTSGGGDGRTQYF.